Listed below are T cell receptor beta chains from one sample, sequenced in a study of blood T cell repertoires in COVID-19. TCRdb's table, derived via immunoSEQ multiplex PCR, lists solely in-frame clones and lacks some. The sample records 200,000 to 300,000 clones, more than 85% being singletons. Material: peripheral blood. The receptors were gathered from a woman aged 70-85 years with active or convalescent COVID-19. The CDR3 runs from the conserved cysteine through the conserved F or W. D genes are given only for firm matches. The size field is filled for only some rows; it gives once, few, many or a size class.

.	TRBV5-1	TRBJ2-7	.	CASRGAYEQYF	TGCGCCAGCAGGGGGGCTTACGAGCAGTACTTC
.	TRBV7-2	TRBJ2-1	TRBD1	CASSLGTGANNEQFF	TGTGCCAGCAGCTTAGGGACAGGGGCAAACAATGAGCAGTTCTTC
.	TRBV6-5	TRBJ1-6	.	CASSDSELLALHF	TGTGCCAGCAGTGACTCAGAGCTTTTGGCCCTCCACTTT
.	TRBV19	TRBJ1-2	TRBD1	CASSRQGVFYGYTF	TGTGCCAGTAGCAGACAGGGGGTGTTCTATGGCTACACCTTC
.	TRBV7-2	TRBJ2-6	.	CASSLSEGGAGANVLTF	TGTGCCAGCAGCTTATCGGAAGGGGGGGCCGGGGCCAACGTCCTGACTTTC
.	TRBV19	TRBJ1-3	.	CASSTTDSSGNTIYF	TGTGCCAGTAGTACCACCGACAGCTCTGGAAACACCATATATTTT
.	TRBV9	TRBJ1-4	.	CASSVEEGRGKLFF	TGTGCCAGCAGCGTTGAGGAGGGTAGGGGAAAACTGTTTTTT
.	TRBV5-5	TRBJ2-3	TRBD2	CASTLRGVAGTDTQYF	TGTGCCAGCACCCTTCGGGGGGTAGCGGGCACAGATACGCAGTATTTT
.	TRBV7-8	TRBJ2-2	TRBD1	CASSLGHRGTGSGELFF	TGTGCCAGCAGCTTAGGCCACAGGGGAACAGGATCCGGGGAGCTGTTTTTT
.	TRBV10-3	TRBJ1-1	.	CAIRQDSSNTEAFF	TGTGCCATCAGGCAGGACAGCTCTAACACTGAAGCTTTCTTT
.	TRBV5-1	TRBJ2-7	.	CASSLWPGETYEQYF	TGCGCCAGCAGCTTGTGGCCTGGGGAGACCTACGAGCAGTACTTC
.	TRBV6-5	TRBJ2-7	TRBD1	CASRKTQGSYEQYF	TGTGCCAGCAGGAAGACACAGGGGTCCTACGAGCAGTACTTC
.	TRBV11-3	TRBJ2-1	TRBD2	CASSLEGGYNEQFF	TGTGCCAGCAGCTTAGAGGGGGGGTACAATGAGCAGTTCTTC
.	TRBV18	TRBJ1-5	TRBD1	CASSLGTGPHQPQHF	TGTGCCAGCTCACTCGGGACAGGACCCCATCAGCCCCAGCATTTT
once	TRBV5-1	TRBJ2-5	.	CASSHNQGKETQYF	TGCGCCAGCAGCCACAACCAGGGTAAAGAGACCCAGTACTTC
.	TRBV6-6	TRBJ1-6	.	CASSYSQELYNSPLHF	TGTGCCAGCAGTTACTCACAGGAACTCTATAATTCACCCCTCCACTTT
once	TRBV7-8	TRBJ2-7	TRBD1	CASSADRAVYEQYF	TGTGCCAGCAGCGCAGACAGGGCAGTCTACGAGCAGTACTTC
.	TRBV3-1/TRBV3-2	TRBJ1-1	.	CASSQAVQNTEAFF	TGTGCCAGCAGCCAGGCAGTACAGAACACTGAAGCTTTCTTT
.	TRBV25-1	TRBJ2-3	.	CASSESAQGDTQYF	TGTGCCAGCAGTGAGAGCGCACAGGGTGATACGCAGTATTTT
.	TRBV11-2	TRBJ2-3	TRBD2	CASSLSGLAGTDTQYF	TGTGCCAGCAGCTTGTCCGGACTAGCAGGAACAGATACGCAGTATTTT
.	TRBV6-5	TRBJ2-1	TRBD1	CASSLTGQGGNEQFF	TGTGCCAGCAGCCTCACGGGACAGGGCGGCAATGAGCAGTTCTTC
.	TRBV5-1	TRBJ2-5	.	CASSGRGWETQYF	TGCGCCAGCAGCGGCCGGGGATGGGAGACCCAGTACTTC
.	TRBV25-1	TRBJ1-2	.	CASSEYLGQTNYGYTF	TGTGCCAGCAGTGAATATTTAGGACAGACTAACTATGGCTACACCTTC
.	TRBV10-1	TRBJ2-2	TRBD1	CASSDEGAANTGELFF	TGCGCCAGCAGTGATGAGGGGGCGGCGAACACCGGGGAGCTGTTTTTT
.	TRBV15	TRBJ2-3	.	CATSEWRGSTDTQYF	TGTGCCACCAGCGAATGGAGGGGTAGCACAGATACGCAGTATTTT
.	TRBV15	TRBJ1-3	.	CATSRDRRISGNTIYF	TGTGCCACCAGCAGAGATAGGAGGATCTCTGGAAACACCATATATTTT
once	TRBV12-3/TRBV12-4	TRBJ1-6	.	CASGDSWTPLHF	TGTGCCAGCGGGGACTCCTGGACACCCCTCCACTTT
once	TRBV7-6	TRBJ2-1	TRBD2	CASSLGLAGGPEYNEQFF	TGTGCCAGCAGCCTCGGGCTAGCGGGGGGGCCGGAGTACAATGAGCAGTTCTTC
few	TRBV11-2	TRBJ1-2	.	CASRPGGTYGYTF	TGTGCCAGCAGACCGGGAGGAACCTATGGCTACACCTTC
.	TRBV9	TRBJ1-2	TRBD1	CASSVAGGRGLNYGYTF	TGTGCCAGCAGCGTAGCAGGGGGCAGGGGGCTTAATTATGGCTACACCTTC
once	TRBV18	TRBJ2-1	.	CASSPPTTGGRNEQFF	TGTGCCAGCTCACCACCGACCACGGGGGGCAGGAATGAGCAGTTCTTC
.	TRBV6-5	TRBJ2-3	.	CASSYQDRSTDTQYF	TGTGCCAGCAGTTACCAGGACAGATCCACAGATACGCAGTATTTT
.	TRBV4-3	TRBJ2-3	TRBD1	CASSSTGASTDTQYF	TGCGCCAGCAGCTCGACAGGGGCAAGCACAGATACGCAGTATTTT
.	TRBV7-3	TRBJ2-3	.	CASSPLGSRGDTQYF	TGTGCCAGCAGCCCTCTAGGATCCCGGGGAGATACGCAGTATTTT
.	TRBV6-5	TRBJ1-1	.	CASSQPAVNTEAFF	TGTGCCAGCAGCCAACCCGCAGTTAACACTGAAGCTTTCTTT
.	TRBV11-2	TRBJ1-1	.	CASSPQGRIAFF	TGTGCCAGCAGCCCCCAGGGAAGGATCGCTTTCTTT
.	TRBV19	TRBJ1-2	TRBD1	CASKRDRGPANYGYTF	TGTGCCAGTAAGAGGGACAGGGGGCCGGCTAACTATGGCTACACCTTC
.	TRBV2	TRBJ2-3	TRBD1	CASSRQGSRGTDTQYF	TGTGCCAGCAGTCGACAGGGGAGTAGGGGCACAGATACGCAGTATTTT
.	TRBV11-2	TRBJ1-2	TRBD1	CASSVTGGGTYGYTF	TGTGCCAGCAGCGTTACAGGGGGCGGGACCTATGGCTACACCTTC
.	TRBV6-2/TRBV6-3	TRBJ1-6	TRBD1	CASSYLTGLGSTNSPLHF	TGTGCCAGCAGTTACCTGACAGGGCTGGGTTCGACTAATTCACCCCTCCACTTT
few	TRBV7-8	TRBJ2-7	TRBD2	CASGGGTYEQYF	TGTGCCAGTGGGGGGGGGACCTACGAGCAGTACTTC
once	TRBV7-9	TRBJ1-1	.	CASSIQGSAFF	TGTGCCAGCAGCATCCAGGGGAGTGCTTTCTTT
.	TRBV19	TRBJ2-2	.	CASSIRGGAGTGELFF	TGTGCCAGTAGTATAAGGGGAGGCGCGGGCACCGGGGAGCTGTTTTTT
.	TRBV6-5	TRBJ1-2	.	CASSFRRTEVYGYTF	TGTGCCAGCAGTTTTAGACGGACAGAAGTTTATGGCTACACCTTC